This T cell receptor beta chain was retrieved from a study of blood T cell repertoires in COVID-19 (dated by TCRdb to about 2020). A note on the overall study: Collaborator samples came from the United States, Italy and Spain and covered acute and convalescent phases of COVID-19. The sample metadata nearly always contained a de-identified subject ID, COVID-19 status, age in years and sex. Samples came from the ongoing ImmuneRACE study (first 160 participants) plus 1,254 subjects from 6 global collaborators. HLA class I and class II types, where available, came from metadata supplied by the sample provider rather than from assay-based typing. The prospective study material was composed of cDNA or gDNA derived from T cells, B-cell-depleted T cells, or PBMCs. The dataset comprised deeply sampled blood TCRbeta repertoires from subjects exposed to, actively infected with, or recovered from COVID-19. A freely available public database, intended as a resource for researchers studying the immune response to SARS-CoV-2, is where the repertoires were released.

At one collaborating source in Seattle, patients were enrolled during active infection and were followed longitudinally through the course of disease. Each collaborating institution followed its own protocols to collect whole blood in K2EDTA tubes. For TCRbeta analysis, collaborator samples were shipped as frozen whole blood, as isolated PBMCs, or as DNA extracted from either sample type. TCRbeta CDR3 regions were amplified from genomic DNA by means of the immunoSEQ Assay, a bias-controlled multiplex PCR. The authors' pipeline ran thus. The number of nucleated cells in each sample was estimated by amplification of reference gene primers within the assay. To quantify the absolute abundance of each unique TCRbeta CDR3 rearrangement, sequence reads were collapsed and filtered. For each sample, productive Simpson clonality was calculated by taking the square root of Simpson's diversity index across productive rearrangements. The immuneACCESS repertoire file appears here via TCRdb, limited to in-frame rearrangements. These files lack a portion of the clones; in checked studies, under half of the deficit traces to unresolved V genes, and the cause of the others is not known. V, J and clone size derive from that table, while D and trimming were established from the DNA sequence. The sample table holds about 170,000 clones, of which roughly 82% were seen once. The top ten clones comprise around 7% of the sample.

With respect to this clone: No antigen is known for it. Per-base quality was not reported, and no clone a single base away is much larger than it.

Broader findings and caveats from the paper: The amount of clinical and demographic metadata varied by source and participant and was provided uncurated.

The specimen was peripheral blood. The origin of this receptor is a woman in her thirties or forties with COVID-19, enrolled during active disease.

The CDR3 has the sequence CATSTHPWRGVRETQYF. The sequence in DNA is TGTGCCACCAGCACCCACCCCTGGCGGGGGGTTCGAGAGACCCAGTACTTC. The chain is assembled from TRBV15 and TRBJ2-5; 8 junctional bases match TRBD2. The CDR1 and CDR2 encoded by the germline V gene (reference sequence) are LNHNV and YYDKDF. The cysteine opens and the phenylalanine closes a CDR3 of 17 amino acids. Only the CDR3 portion is preserved as DNA: 51 bases, with reading frame beginning at the first base. V and J are trimmed by 4 bases and 4 bases, and the gene matches miss 14 bases of the junction.